This TCR beta chain was recovered during a study of T cell changes during pregnancy in multiple sclerosis. This clone was recorded a few times. Germline V gene lookup returns CDR1 SQVTM and CDR2 ANQGSEA. The CDR3 loop spans 13 amino acids. With 3 bases removed from V and 6 bases from J, the gap between germline ends came to 12 bases. TCRdb's table, derived via immunoSEQ multiplex PCR, lists solely in-frame clones and lacks some. Of approximately 51,000 clones listed, around 93% are singletons. The V call is TRBV29-1, the J call TRBJ2-1, with D maybe TRBD2 (5 bases). This sequence originates from a female donor with multiple sclerosis, enrolled in a pregnancy study. This material consisted of CD4+ T cells from peripheral blood mononuclear cells, taken after pregnancy. The CDR3 here is CSVDGAVGNEQFF. The CDR3 nucleotides read TGCAGCGTTGACGGAGCGGTGGGCAATGAGCAGTTCTTC.